Listed below are T cell receptor beta chains from one sample, sequenced in a study of OX40 agonist ivuxolimab in advanced cancers. Only in-frame clones appear in the TCRdb table, and some are missing; sequencing was by immunoSEQ multiplex PCR. The table shows 45,000 to 55,000 clones, with 90% to 95% occurring only once. Sequences were derived from CD4+ or CD8+ T cells sorted from blood, sampled in a trial of the OX40 agonist ivuxolimab. The receptors come from an adult with an advanced solid tumor such as melanoma, head and neck, liver or kidney cancer. Both conserved end residues are part of each CDR3. The D gene is left open where the match is weak. Size tells how often a clone was seen (once, few, many) or the class of an expanded clone, and some rows leave it out.

>.|.|TRBV4-3|15|TRBJ2-1
TGCGCCAGCAGCCAAGGAGTCCCGGCGGGCAATGAGCAGTTCTTC
CASSQGVPAGNEQFF
>TRBD2|.|TRBV2|15|TRBJ2-7
TGTGCCAGCAGGGGACTAGCGGGCCGCTCCTACGAGCAGTACTTC
CASRGLAGRSYEQYF
>.|.|TRBV19|14|TRBJ2-7
TGTGCCAGTAGTATAGGACAGGTCTCCTACGAGCAGTACTTC
CASSIGQVSYEQYF
>.|.|TRBV9|16|TRBJ2-4
TGTGCCAGCAGCTCCCAGTCCGGGCCCGCCAAAAACATTCAGTACTTC
CASSSQSGPAKNIQYF
>.|.|TRBV5-1|16|TRBJ1-4
TGCGCCAGCAGCTTGGTGGCCGCTGCAACTAATGAAAAACTGTTTTTT
CASSLVAAATNEKLFF
>TRBD2|.|TRBV27|14|TRBJ2-7
TGTGCCAGTTCCTCTAGCGGCCCTGCCTACGAGCAGTACTTC
CASSSSGPAYEQYF
>TRBD2|.|TRBV6-1|17|TRBJ2-7
TGTGCCAGCAGTGAAGAGGGTCTAGCGGGCCTCCGCTACGAGCAGTACTTC
CASSEEGLAGLRYEQYF
>.|.|TRBV9|16|TRBJ2-3
TGTGCCAGCAGCTTCCAGGGGCTGGGCCCCACAGATACGCAGTATTTT
CASSFQGLGPTDTQYF
>TRBD1|.|TRBV4-1|16|TRBJ2-5
TGCGCCAGCAGCCCGCAGGGGGCGTCTATACGAGAGACCCAGTACTTC
CASSPQGASIRETQYF
>TRBD2|once|TRBV13|16|TRBJ2-7
TGTGCCAGCAGCTTAATTCCCAGGACTAGCGGATACGAGCAGTACTTC
CASSLIPRTSGYEQYF
>.|.|TRBV5-1|16|TRBJ2-3
TGCGCCAGCAGCCTCAGGGGACTTCTTAACACAGATACGCAGTATTTT
CASSLRGLLNTDTQYF
>TRBD1|.|TRBV5-1|13|TRBJ1-1
TGCGCCAGCAGCGTGACAGGGGGCGGAGAAGCTTTCTTT
CASSVTGGGEAFF
>.|.|TRBV19|15|TRBJ1-3
TGTGCCAGTAGTATAATGGGTCTCTCTGGAAACACCATATATTTT
CASSIMGLSGNTIYF
>TRBD1|.|TRBV19|15|TRBJ2-7
TGTGCCAGTAGTGCCGGGACAGGGTCAATCTACGAGCAGTACTTC
CASSAGTGSIYEQYF
>TRBD2|once|TRBV9|14|TRBJ2-1
TGTGCCAGCAGCCCCCAGGGACTAGCATTAGAGCAGTTCTTC
CASSPQGLALEQFF
>.|.|TRBV21-1|12|TRBJ2-6
TGTGCCAGCAGCAAATATGGAATGGGGTGGGCTTTC
CASSKYGMGWAF
>.|.|TRBV11-3|12|TRBJ1-2
TGTGCCAGCAGCCAGATTAACTATGGCTACACCTTC
CASSQINYGYTF
>.|once|TRBV9|16|TRBJ2-5
TGTGCCAGCAGACCCGGACGGTCCGGGGTAGGGGAGACCCAGTACTTC
CASRPGRSGVGETQYF
>.|once|TRBV18|13|TRBJ1-5
TGTGCCAGCTCACCAGAGGGCAATCAGCCCCAGCATTTT
CASSPEGNQPQHF
>TRBD1|.|TRBV28|15|TRBJ2-5
TGTGCCAGCAGTACCCGGACAGGGAAGTACGAGACCCAGTACTTC
CASSTRTGKYETQYF
>TRBD1|.|TRBV6-5|15|TRBJ2-7
TGTGCCAGCAGTTTCGGGACAGGGCGACCGTCCGAGCAGTACTTC
CASSFGTGRPSEQYF
>.|.|TRBV29-1|13|TRBJ2-7
TGCAGCCCCCTAGTCAATCTTGTCTACGAGCAGTACTTC
CSPLVNLVYEQYF
>.|.|TRBV9|15|TRBJ1-2
TGTGCCAGCAGCGTAGCAGTGGCAGGGAACTATGGCTACACCTTC
CASSVAVAGNYGYTF
>.|.|TRBV14|14|TRBJ2-7
TGTGCCAGCAGCCCTCTGGCGGGGCCTACTGAGCAGTACTTC
CASSPLAGPTEQYF
>.|.|TRBV4-1|13|TRBJ2-1
TGCGCCAGCAGCCAACCCCTAGCCTATGAGCAGTTCTTC
CASSQPLAYEQFF
>.|.|TRBV27|16|TRBJ2-2
TGTGCCAGCAGTTTAGTCCCGGACAGCTATGGCGGGGAGCTGTTTTTT
CASSLVPDSYGGELFF
>TRBD1|.|TRBV5-1|18|TRBJ1-1
TGCGCCAGCAGCTACAGCTTACAACCGGGACAGACGAACACTGAAGCTTTCTTT
CASSYSLQPGQTNTEAFF
>.|.|TRBV10-3|13|TRBJ2-5
TGTGCCATCAGTGGGACTACCGAAGAGACCCAGTACTTC
CAISGTTEETQYF
>.|.|TRBV10-2|12|TRBJ2-7
TGCGCCAGCAGGGCGCGATCCTACGAGCAGTACTTC
CASRARSYEQYF
>.|.|TRBV28|14|TRBJ2-7
TGTGCCAGCAGTTTAACGGCAGGGAACCACGAGCAGTACTTC
CASSLTAGNHEQYF
>.|once|TRBV7-6|17|TRBJ2-7
TGTGCCAGCAGCCCCACTGTGGGGAGCGGTCCTACCTACGAGCAGTACTTC
CASSPTVGSGPTYEQYF